Listed below are T cell receptor beta chains from one sample, sequenced in a study of T cell changes during pregnancy in multiple sclerosis. Some clones are missing from TCRdb's copy, which holds only in-frame ones; the method was immunoSEQ multiplex PCR. In the table there are approximately 41,000 clones, 90% to 95% of which are singletons. The source was CD8+ T cells from peripheral blood mononuclear cells, collected in the third trimester of pregnancy. The receptors were gathered from a female donor with multiple sclerosis, enrolled in a pregnancy study. CDR3s leave out the opening cysteine and the closing phenylalanine or tryptophan. Fields, in order: D gene, CDR3 length, V gene, J gene, CDR3 protein. A D gene is named only where the DNA matches it firmly.

D gene: TRBD1; CDR3 length: 10; V gene: TRBV29-1; J gene: TRBJ2-7; CDR3 protein: SVPGQGYEQY
D gene: TRBD1; CDR3 length: 13; V gene: TRBV6-1; J gene: TRBJ2-1; CDR3 protein: ASSNGQGSYNEQF
D gene: TRBD1; CDR3 length: 11; V gene: TRBV30; J gene: .; CDR3 protein: AWSVTGAYEQY
D gene: TRBD1; CDR3 length: 10; V gene: TRBV2; J gene: TRBJ1-2; CDR3 protein: ASSVQGYGYT
D gene: TRBD2; CDR3 length: 13; V gene: TRBV5-5; J gene: TRBJ2-1; CDR3 protein: ASSLGAGGGDEQF
D gene: .; CDR3 length: 11; V gene: TRBV27; J gene: TRBJ2-7; CDR3 protein: ASRSPGLYEQY
D gene: .; CDR3 length: 14; V gene: TRBV27; J gene: TRBJ2-7; CDR3 protein: ASTPSGGREAYEQY
D gene: .; CDR3 length: 13; V gene: TRBV18; J gene: TRBJ2-1; CDR3 protein: ASSDAGSSYNEQF
D gene: .; CDR3 length: 14; V gene: TRBV10-2; J gene: TRBJ2-2; CDR3 protein: ASSGTALAYTGELF
D gene: .; CDR3 length: 16; V gene: TRBV2; J gene: TRBJ1-5; CDR3 protein: ASSDWYPGRGGNQPQH
D gene: .; CDR3 length: 13; V gene: TRBV28; J gene: TRBJ2-7; CDR3 protein: ASSFGDLAYYEQY
D gene: .; CDR3 length: 12; V gene: TRBV4-1; J gene: TRBJ1-6; CDR3 protein: ASSQGDSGADLH
D gene: .; CDR3 length: 17; V gene: TRBV4-2; J gene: TRBJ2-7; CDR3 protein: ASSQGERGPLAFSYEQY
D gene: .; CDR3 length: 10; V gene: TRBV7-9; J gene: TRBJ2-7; CDR3 protein: ASSLVPYEQY
D gene: TRBD1; CDR3 length: 13; V gene: TRBV6-6; J gene: TRBJ1-2; CDR3 protein: ASSLTGQGDYGYT
D gene: .; CDR3 length: 12; V gene: TRBV4-1; J gene: TRBJ1-2; CDR3 protein: ASSLGGANYGYT
D gene: .; CDR3 length: 11; V gene: TRBV2; J gene: TRBJ1-1; CDR3 protein: ASSYPGQSEAF
D gene: TRBD1; CDR3 length: 11; V gene: TRBV9; J gene: TRBJ2-1; CDR3 protein: ASSGDRGNEQF
D gene: TRBD2; CDR3 length: 14; V gene: TRBV11-2; J gene: TRBJ2-1; CDR3 protein: ASSPGLAGDYNEQF
D gene: TRBD1; CDR3 length: 14; V gene: TRBV10-3; J gene: TRBJ1-1; CDR3 protein: AISEKTGAMNTEAF
D gene: TRBD1; CDR3 length: 14; V gene: TRBV6-4; J gene: TRBJ2-2; CDR3 protein: ASSDSRQGAGGELF
D gene: TRBD2; CDR3 length: 14; V gene: TRBV9; J gene: TRBJ2-3; CDR3 protein: ASSVSGRGATDTQY
D gene: TRBD2; CDR3 length: 13; V gene: TRBV4-2; J gene: TRBJ2-3; CDR3 protein: ASRPLAAHTDTQY
D gene: TRBD2; CDR3 length: 12; V gene: TRBV7-9; J gene: TRBJ2-7; CDR3 protein: ASSLSGASYEQY
D gene: TRBD2; CDR3 length: 11; V gene: TRBV5-5; J gene: TRBJ2-7; CDR3 protein: ASSLGGRDEQY
D gene: TRBD1; CDR3 length: 13; V gene: TRBV27; J gene: TRBJ1-2; CDR3 protein: ASSLSMTGQGGYT
D gene: .; CDR3 length: 11; V gene: TRBV25-1; J gene: TRBJ2-5; CDR3 protein: ASSSETQETQY
D gene: .; CDR3 length: 12; V gene: TRBV27; J gene: TRBJ1-1; CDR3 protein: ASSLQGTFTEAF
D gene: .; CDR3 length: 13; V gene: TRBV6-4; J gene: TRBJ1-5; CDR3 protein: ASSPGADSNQPQH
D gene: TRBD2; CDR3 length: 16; V gene: TRBV5-1; J gene: TRBJ2-5; CDR3 protein: ASSFRGLAGGPRETQY
D gene: .; CDR3 length: 14; V gene: TRBV11-2; J gene: TRBJ2-2; CDR3 protein: ASSSLTGTNTGELF
D gene: .; CDR3 length: 13; V gene: TRBV7-6; J gene: TRBJ1-4; CDR3 protein: ASSSTMFSNEKLF
D gene: TRBD1; CDR3 length: 12; V gene: TRBV11-2; J gene: TRBJ1-2; CDR3 protein: ASSLRTGGHGYT
D gene: TRBD2; CDR3 length: 15; V gene: TRBV4-3; J gene: TRBJ2-5; CDR3 protein: ASSQEEGSGSVETQY
D gene: TRBD1; CDR3 length: 13; V gene: TRBV5-4; J gene: TRBJ2-1; CDR3 protein: ASSSPTGPLDEQF
D gene: TRBD2; CDR3 length: 12; V gene: TRBV30; J gene: TRBJ2-5; CDR3 protein: ALTLTSGRREQY
D gene: .; CDR3 length: 13; V gene: TRBV6-6; J gene: TRBJ2-7; CDR3 protein: ASSPNHTPSYEQY
D gene: TRBD2; CDR3 length: 13; V gene: TRBV27; J gene: TRBJ2-3; CDR3 protein: ASSLAGGRLDTQY
D gene: TRBD2; CDR3 length: 16; V gene: TRBV15; J gene: TRBJ2-7; CDR3 protein: ATSPSGLAGRGGYEQY
D gene: .; CDR3 length: 11; V gene: TRBV4-1; J gene: TRBJ2-3; CDR3 protein: ASSPGLSDTQY